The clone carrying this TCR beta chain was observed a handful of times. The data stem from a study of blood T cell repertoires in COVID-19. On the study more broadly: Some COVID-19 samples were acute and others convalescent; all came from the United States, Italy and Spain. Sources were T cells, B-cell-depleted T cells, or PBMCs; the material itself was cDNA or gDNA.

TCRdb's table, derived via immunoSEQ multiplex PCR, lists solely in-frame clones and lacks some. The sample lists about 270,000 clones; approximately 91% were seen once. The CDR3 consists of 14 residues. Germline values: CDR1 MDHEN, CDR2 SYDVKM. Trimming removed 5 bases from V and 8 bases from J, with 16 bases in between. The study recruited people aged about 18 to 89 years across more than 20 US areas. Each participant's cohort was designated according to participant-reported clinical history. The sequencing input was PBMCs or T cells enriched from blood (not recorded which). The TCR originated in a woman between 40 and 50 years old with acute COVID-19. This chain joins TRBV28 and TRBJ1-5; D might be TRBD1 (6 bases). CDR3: CASSPSQGSKPQHF. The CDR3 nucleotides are TGTGCCAGCAGTCCCTCACAGGGTAGCAAGCCCCAGCATTTT.